This is a list of T cell receptor beta chains from one sample in a study of T cell responses to AZD1222 COVID-19 vaccine. The protocol was immunoSEQ multiplex PCR, while the TCRdb copy is restricted to in-frame clones and leaves out a portion. This table holds 90,000 to 150,000 clones, 88% found once. Here the sequenced sample was peripheral blood, taken on day 0 of AZD1222 vaccination. These receptors all stem from an adult in good health. Both conserved end residues are part of each CDR3. A D gene is named only where the DNA matches it firmly. Part of the rows lack a size; the others show once, few, many or a class for expanded clones.

TRBJ1-6 TRBD1 - TRBV7-9 TGTGCCAGCAGCTTAGGGACAGGGCTTAATTCACCCCTCCACTTT CASSLGTGLNSPLHF
TRBJ1-4 TRBD1 - TRBV5-1 TGCGCCAGCAGCTTAGGGACAGGGATGGAAAAACTGTTTTTT CASSLGTGMEKLFF
TRBJ2-3 - - TRBV5-6 TGTGCCAGCAGCTTGCGCAGAACAGATACGCAGTATTTT CASSLRRTDTQYF
TRBJ1-4 - - TRBV5-4 TGTGCCAGCAGCCAGGGATCTAATGAAAAACTGTTTTTT CASSQGSNEKLFF
TRBJ1-2 - - TRBV6-5 TGTGCCAGCAGTTACAGAGTGACGGATGGCTACACCTTC CASSYRVTDGYTF
TRBJ1-2 - - TRBV6-5 TGTGCCAGCAGTTACTCGGGGGGGAACTATGGCTACACCTTC CASSYSGGNYGYTF
TRBJ2-3 TRBD2 - TRBV6-5 TGTGCCAGTTCGGGAGGGAGCACAGATACGCAGTATTTT CASSGGSTDTQYF
TRBJ1-2 - - TRBV30 TGTGCCTGGAGAGACAGAGCAGAACGGGGCTACACCTTC CAWRDRAERGYTF
TRBJ1-5 - - TRBV21-1 TGTGCCAGCAGCTCACTGGACAGGGGTAATCAGCCCCAGCATTTT CASSSLDRGNQPQHF
TRBJ2-7 TRBD1 once TRBV5-1 TGCGCCAGCAGCCGACAGGGTTCCTACGAGCAGTACTTC CASSRQGSYEQYF
TRBJ1-6 TRBD1 - TRBV4-1 TGCGCCAGCAGCCGGGGGGACAGAAACTCCTATAATTCACCCCTCCACTTT CASSRGDRNSYNSPLHF
TRBJ2-7 - few TRBV6-1 TGTGCCAGCAGTGAACCCGCCGGCGGGGGCATCGCCTACGAGCAGTACTTC CASSEPAGGGIAYEQYF
TRBJ2-1 - - TRBV15 TGTGCCACCAGCAGAGGGATTATCAGGGGCGGTGAGCAGTTCTTC CATSRGIIRGGEQFF
TRBJ1-6 - many TRBV18 TGTGCCAGCTCACCAACGCCGGCGGGGCGACCTAATAATTCACCCCTCCACTTT CASSPTPAGRPNNSPLHF
TRBJ2-7 - - TRBV11-2 TGTGCCAGCAGCTTAGACGTCCATCCTTTCAGGGAGCAGTACTTC CASSLDVHPFREQYF
TRBJ1-2 - - TRBV5-1 TGCGCCAGCAGCTTGCCCAGGGACTCTGGTGGCTACACCTTC CASSLPRDSGGYTF
TRBJ2-5 - - TRBV19 TGTGCCACCCGACCTTTGGCGTCGGGAGAGACCCAGTACTTC CATRPLASGETQYF
TRBJ2-7 TRBD2 once TRBV6-6 TGTGCCAGCAGTCGGAACCCCGGGACTAGCGGAACCTACGAGCAGTACTTC CASSRNPGTSGTYEQYF
TRBJ1-4 - - TRBV4-2 TGTGCCAGCAGCCAAGATGGGGCGACCGGGTACGAAAAACTGTTTTTT CASSQDGATGYEKLFF
TRBJ2-7 - - TRBV21-1 TGTGCCGAGGGGCGGGACCCGATCTACGAGCAGTACTTC CAEGRDPIYEQYF
TRBJ1-5 - few TRBV6-2/TRBV6-3 TGTGCCAGCAGTTACCTACCGGGGGTTCAGCCCCAGCATTTT CASSYLPGVQPQHF
TRBJ1-1 - - TRBV10-1 TGCGCCAGCAGTGAGAAGCGAGCGAACACTGAAGCTTTCTTT CASSEKRANTEAFF
TRBJ1-3 - - TRBV6-5 TGTGCCAGCAGTTCTCCAGGATTTGGAAACACCATATATTTT CASSSPGFGNTIYF
TRBJ2-1 - - TRBV5-6 TGTGCCAGCAGCTTAGGGGAAGGGCAGTTCTTC CASSLGEGQFF
TRBJ2-5 TRBD2 - TRBV5-1 TGCGCCAGCAGCCGGGGACTAGCGGGAGTGGGTGAGACCCAGTACTTC CASSRGLAGVGETQYF
TRBJ1-1 TRBD1 once TRBV6-5 TGTGCCAGCAGTTACCTGGGAGGGACAGGGGGCACTGAAGCTTTCTTT CASSYLGGTGGTEAFF
TRBJ2-7 TRBD1 once TRBV5-8 TGTGCCAGCAGCGCATTCACCGGGACAGGACACTACGAGCAGTACTTC CASSAFTGTGHYEQYF
TRBJ1-3 - - TRBV27 TGTGCCAGCAGTTTATCTTGGTCAGGAAACACCATATATTTT CASSLSWSGNTIYF
TRBJ2-6 - few TRBV5-4 TGTGCCAGCAGCAATGACGCCGGCTCTGGGGCCAACGTCCTGACTTTC CASSNDAGSGANVLTF
TRBJ2-3 TRBD1 - TRBV11-1 TGTGCCAGCAGCCGGGACAGGGGTGTAGATACGCAGTATTTT CASSRDRGVDTQYF
TRBJ1-4 - - TRBV6-5 TGTGCCAGCAGTCCTACCGGGTGGCCATACGAAAAACTGTTTTTT CASSPTGWPYEKLFF
TRBJ1-3 - - TRBV7-6 TGTGCCAGCAGCCCCGGGGAAGGGGGTTGGAACACCATATATTTT CASSPGEGGWNTIYF
TRBJ2-3 TRBD2 - TRBV9 TGTGCCAGCAGCGCACTAGCGGGAGTGGTCCTCAGCACAGATACGCAGTATTTT CASSALAGVVLSTDTQYF
TRBJ2-5 - - TRBV21-1 TGTGCCAGCAGCTTCCGGACAGTACCCCTTATGGTGACCCAGTACTTC CASSFRTVPLMVTQYF
TRBJ1-4 TRBD1 - TRBV2 TGTGCCAGCATCCTGGACAGGGGAAATAATGAAAAACTGTTTTTT CASILDRGNNEKLFF
TRBJ2-3 TRBD2 - TRBV7-4 TGTGCCAGCAGCTCACCGGGACTAGCGGGAGGCCCTCGGAGCACAGATACGCAGTATTTT CASSSPGLAGGPRSTDTQYF
TRBJ1-6 - - TRBV5-1 TGCGCCAGCAGCTACGACGGGCCCTCACCCCTCCACTTT CASSYDGPSPLHF
TRBJ2-5 TRBD1 - TRBV5-1 TGCGCCAGCAGCGCGGACCCGACAGGGACGGAAGAGACCCAGTACTTC CASSADPTGTEETQYF
TRBJ2-1 TRBD2 - TRBV24-1 TGTGCCACCAGTGAGGGGATAGCGGGAGGCCTGCGCAATGAGCAGTTCTTC CATSEGIAGGLRNEQFF
TRBJ2-5 TRBD1 - TRBV10-3 TGTGCCATAACCCCCGGGACAGGGGAAGGGGAGACCCAGTACTTC CAITPGTGEGETQYF
TRBJ1-6 - - TRBV5-1 TGCGCCAGCAGATCAGATGGCTCCTATAATTCACCCCTCCACTTT CASRSDGSYNSPLHF
TRBJ2-1 - - TRBV7-6 TGTGCCAGCAGCTTAGCGAGATCGGAGCAGTTCTTC CASSLARSEQFF